The 30 T cell receptor beta chains reported below all come from one sample, sequenced in a study of T cell responses to AZD1222 COVID-19 vaccine. Method: immunoSEQ multiplex PCR; TCRdb's copy keeps in-frame clones and lacks some. The repertoire holds approximately 180,000 clones, with roughly 92% as singletons. Sequenced here: peripheral blood, sampled on day 0 of AZD1222 vaccination. The receptor source for this set is an adult in good health.

The rearrangement joins TRBV10-3 to TRBJ2-1, with TRBD2 matching 12 bases. This CDR3 comprises 17 residues. Per the germline V gene, CDR1 is ENHRY and CDR2 is SYGVKD. Losses at the gene ends were 0 bases for V and 8 bases for J; bases not matched to a gene: 8. The CDR3 spells CAISESRTSGTRDEQFF. The DNA of the CDR3 is TGTGCCATCAGTGAGTCAAGGACTAGCGGGACTAGGGATGAGCAGTTCTTC.

This chain uses TRBV19 with TRBJ1-1; D not certain. The germline V gene has CDR1 LNHDA and CDR2 SQIVND (reference sequence). V was cut by 7 bases and J by 3 bases, with 15 bases left in between. The CDR3 has 14 amino acids. CDR3 nucleotides: TGTGCCAGTACCCCGGGAGCTTGGGACACTGAAGCTTTCTTT. The encoded protein is CASTPGAWDTEAFF.

The V and J genes are TRBV6-5 and TRBJ1-5; possible D gene TRBD1, 5 bases. CDR3 length: 13 residues. Germline CDR1 and CDR2: MNHEY and SVGAGI. Trimming left V 2 bases short and J 4 bases short, with 6 bases between. CDR3 DNA sequence: TGTGCCAGCAGTTACGGGGGGAATCAGCCCCAGCATTTT. Protein product: CASSYGGNQPQHF.

The chain couples TRBV2 to TRBJ1-5, with a weak D call TRBD1 (5 bases). Trimming removed 1 base from V and 7 bases from J, with 11 bases in between. The CDR3 length is 14 residues. Germline CDR1 is SNHLY and CDR2 is FYNNEI. The CDR3 here is CASSEVGVRQPQHF. The CDR3 nucleotides read TGTGCCAGCAGTGAAGTAGGGGTAAGGCAGCCCCAGCATTTT.

The V gene is TRBV28, the J gene TRBJ1-2; TRBD1 might be the D (5 bases). V was cut by 7 bases and J by 0 bases, with 12 bases left in between. The CDR3 totals 14 residues. The V gene's germline CDR1 is MDHEN and CDR2 SYDVKM. CDR3: CASNPGTANYGYTF. As DNA, the CDR3 is TGTGCCAGCAACCCCGGGACGGCTAACTATGGCTACACCTTC.

This chain joins TRBV9 and TRBJ2-1; 11 bases are shared with TRBD2. After removal of 4 bases from V and 5 bases from J, the junction contained 14 bases not matched to a gene. CDR3 length: 18 residues. The germline V gene encodes CDR1 SGDLS and CDR2 YYNGEE. In DNA form, the CDR3 reads TGTGCCAGCAGCTCCGGGACTAGCGGTCGAGCGGGTAACAATGAGCAGTTCTTC. Amino acids: CASSSGTSGRAGNNEQFF.

The genes are TRBV4-1 and TRBJ1-5; no clear D gene. Trimming took off 10 bases at V and 3 bases at J, with 13 bases between the two ends. Looked up from germline, CDR1 is MGHRA and CDR2 is YSYEKL. The CDR3 runs 13 residues. The CDR3 protein is CATGVSYNQPQHF. In DNA form, the CDR3 reads TGCGCCACTGGTGTTAGTTACAATCAGCCCCAGCATTTT.

The chain combines TRBV2 with TRBJ1-4; TRBD1 agrees at 8 bases. Trimming removed 7 bases from V and 5 bases from J; junction bases left unmatched: 6. This CDR3 has 14 amino acids. CDR1 is SNHLY, CDR2 FYNNEI, per germline. The chain's CDR3 is CASNTGGLNEKLFF. The CDR3 DNA reads as TGTGCCAGCAATACAGGGGGGCTAAATGAAAAACTGTTTTTT. The full variable domain, in which reference TRBV2 and TRBJ1-4 provide the parts outside the CDR3, is EPEVTQTPSHQVTQMGQEVILRCVPISNHLYFYWYRQILGQKVEFLVSFYNNEISEKSEIFDDQFSVERPDGSNFTLKIRSTKLEDSAMYFCASNTGGLNEKLFFGSGTQLSVL.

The CDR3 loop reads CASSFLQGVRGAFF. CDR3 DNA sequence: TGTGCCAGCAGTTTTCTCCAGGGGGTGAGGGGAGCTTTCTTT. This chain uses TRBV28 with TRBJ1-1, with 7 nucleotides matching TRBD1. Germline V gene lookup returns CDR1 MDHEN and CDR2 SYDVKM. V lost 3 bases, J lost 10 bases, and 11 bases stayed unmatched. The CDR3 covers 14 residues.

This clone was detected only a few times. V usage is TRBV3-1 (or the pseudogene TRBV3-2) and J usage is TRBJ1-2, with D unclear. Per germline, CDR1 LGHDT and CDR2 YNNKEL (reference sequence). Trimming left V 3 bases short and J 4 bases short, with 9 bases between. The length of the CDR3 is 13 residues. CDR3 in amino acids: CASSQGSLYGYTF. CDR3 nucleotide sequence: TGTGCCAGCAGCCAGGGCAGCCTCTATGGCTACACCTTC.

This chain joins TRBV6-5 and TRBJ1-1; D remains unclear. This CDR3 region has 13 residues. The V and J ends lost 4 bases and 3 bases respectively, with 9 bases between them. Per the germline V gene, CDR1 is MNHEY and CDR2 is SVGAGI. CDR3: CASSSRLDTEAFF. CDR3 coding DNA: TGTGCCAGCAGTTCACGCCTGGACACTGAAGCTTTCTTT.

The chain couples TRBV6-5 to TRBJ2-7; unclear D gene. The CDR3 has 11 amino acids. From germline, CDR1 is MNHEY and CDR2 SVGAGI. The V and J ends lost 8 bases and 6 bases respectively, with 11 bases between them. For the CDR3, the DNA is TGTGCCAGCCGTACTGGAAGCGAGCAGTACTTC. Protein sequence: CASRTGSEQYF.

The rearrangement uses TRBV5-6 and TRBJ1-2, with D maybe TRBD1 (6 bases). CDR1 is SGHDT, CDR2 YYEEEE, per germline. The CDR3 contains 16 residues. Trimming left V 0 bases short and J 0 bases short, with 12 bases between. The CDR3 is CASSLVDRVANYGYTF. The CDR3 bases are TGTGCCAGCAGCTTGGTGGACAGAGTAGCTAACTATGGCTACACCTTC. The full variable domain, with the rest looked up from reference TRBV5-6 and TRBJ1-2, is DAGVTQSPTHLIKTRGQQVTLRCSPKSGHDTVSWYQQALGQGPQFIFQYYEEEERQRGNFPDRFSGHQFPNYSSELNVNALLLGDSALYLCASSLVDRVANYGYTFGSGTRLTVV.

In DNA, the CDR3 is TGTGCCAGCAGTTACCCGGGACGGATATACGAGCAGTACGTC. This translates into CASSYPGRIYEQYV. The chain links TRBV6-2 or TRBV6-3 to TRBJ2-7; possibly TRBD1 or TRBD2 for D (5 bases each). The CDR3 contains 14 residues. V was trimmed by 2 bases and J by 4 bases, leaving 12 bases between them. The germline V gene has CDR1 MNHEY and CDR2 SVGEGT.

The chain links TRBV10-3 to TRBJ2-1, with D unresolved. The CDR3 has 14 residues. Per the germline V gene, CDR1 is ENHRY and CDR2 is SYGVKD. The V gene lost 6 bases and the J gene lost 4 bases, with 13 bases spanning the gap. CDR3 residues: CAIRYSDIYNEQFF. DNA of the CDR3: TGTGCCATCAGGTACAGCGATATTTACAATGAGCAGTTCTTC.

The chain employs TRBV16 and TRBJ1-6, with 7 bases fitting TRBD1. Trimming took 5 bases from V and 3 from J; bases not matched to a gene: 4. The V gene's germline CDR1 is KGHSY and CDR2 FQNENV. CDR3 size: 15 residues. The CDR3 coding sequence is TGTGCCAGCAGCAGCCGGGACAGCTATAATTCACCCCTCCACTTT. This codes for CASSSRDSYNSPLHF.

The chain joins TRBV6-6 to TRBJ2-3, with unresolved D. The CDR3 is 15 amino acids. The germline V gene has CDR1 MNHNY and CDR2 SVGAGI (reference sequence). V was clipped by 1 base and J by 5 bases, with 13 bases between them. CDR3 loop: CASSYFGLRIDTQYF. In DNA, the CDR3 is TGTGCCAGCAGTTACTTTGGCCTCCGGATAGATACGCAGTATTTT.

This clone has a single count. This chain uses TRBV24-1 with TRBJ1-2, with D possibly being TRBD1 (5 bases). V lost 5 bases, J lost 1 base, and 19 bases lay in between. Germline V gene sequence: CDR1 KGHDR, CDR2 SFDVKD. CDR3 length: 17 amino acids. The CDR3 region is CATSAHDGAEDNYGYTF. The DNA for the CDR3 is TGTGCCACCAGTGCCCATGACGGGGCAGAGGATAACTATGGCTACACCTTC.

The V call is TRBV5-6, the J call TRBJ1-2; unclear D gene. Germline V CDR1 and CDR2: SGHDT, YYEEEE. CDR3 length: 13 residues. V dropped 4 bases and J dropped 7 bases, with 14 bases sitting between them. The CDR3 bases are TGTGCCAGCAGCGAACCCCCCGCGGGTGGCTACACCTTC. Translating it yields CASSEPPAGGYTF.

This sequence joins TRBV5-1 and TRBJ1-2, with 9 bases fitting TRBD1. J was trimmed by 8 bases and V by 3 bases; bases with no gene match: 8. The germline V gene encodes CDR1 SGHRS and CDR2 YFSETQ. The CDR3 contains 14 residues. The CDR3: CASSSPQGAQGYTF. CDR3 nucleotide sequence: TGCGCCAGCAGCTCGCCACAGGGGGCGCAAGGCTACACCTTC. The variable domain in full, completed from reference TRBV5-1 and TRBJ1-2, reads KAGVTQTPRYLIKTRGQQVTLSCSPISGHRSVSWYQQTPGQGLQFLFEYFSETQRNKGNFPGRFSGRQFSNSRSEMNVSTLELGDSALYLCASSSPQGAQGYTFGSGTRLTVV.

The chain employs TRBV28 and TRBJ1-1; D is perhaps TRBD1 (5 bases). From germline, CDR1 is MDHEN and CDR2 SYDVKM. The CDR3 totals 16 residues. V was pared by 4 bases and J by 0 bases, with 15 bases between. Here the CDR3 DNA reads TGTGCCAGCAGTTCGTTACAGGCCACTATGAACACTGAAGCTTTCTTT. Translated: CASSSLQATMNTEAFF.

The genes are TRBV6-5 and TRBJ1-5, with 7 positions matching TRBD1. The CDR3 spans 15 residues. After removal of 6 bases from V and 1 base from J, the junction contained 6 bases not matched to a gene. CDR1 is MNHEY, CDR2 SVGAGI, per germline. Here the CDR3 DNA reads TGTGCCAGCAGGGTGGGGACAGCGAGCAATCAGCCCCAGCATTTT. Protein: CASRVGTASNQPQHF.

The rearrangement links TRBV5-1 to TRBJ2-6; D unclear. Germline CDR1 and CDR2: SGHRS and YFSETQ. The CDR3 sequence is 15 residues long. V was cut by 1 base and J by 0 bases, with 5 bases left in between. CDR3 coding DNA: TGCGCCAGCAGCTTGAAGAGCTCTGGGGCCAACGTCCTGACTTTC. This sequence encodes CASSLKSSGANVLTF. Supplemented by reference TRBV5-1 and TRBJ2-6, the full variable domain reads KAGVTQTPRYLIKTRGQQVTLSCSPISGHRSVSWYQQTPGQGLQFLFEYFSETQRNKGNFPGRFSGRQFSNSRSEMNVSTLELGDSALYLCASSLKSSGANVLTFGAGSRLTVL.

The chain employs TRBV10-3 and TRBJ1-2; D might be TRBD1 (5 bases). Trimming stripped 2 bases from V and 4 bases from J, with 8 bases between. Germline CDR1 and CDR2: ENHRY and SYGVKD. The CDR3 consists of 13 residues. CDR3 coding DNA: TGTGCCATCAGTGAGGACAGCTCCTATGGCTACACCTTC. Protein sequence: CAISEDSSYGYTF.

This sequence joins TRBV3-1 (or the pseudogene TRBV3-2) and TRBJ2-7, with 8 bases that match TRBD1. J was trimmed by 5 bases and V by 4 bases; bases with no gene match: 7. Germline CDR1 reads LGHDT; CDR2 reads YNNKEL (reference sequence). The CDR3 length is 14 residues. The CDR3 protein is CASSPLDRAHEQYV. The CDR3 region has the DNA TGTGCCAGCAGCCCGTTGGACAGGGCTCACGAGCAGTACGTC.

The chain uses TRBV29-1 and TRBJ2-3; D gene uncertain. Per germline, CDR1 SQVTM and CDR2 ANQGSEA. V was clipped by 3 bases and J by 0 bases, with 4 bases between them. The CDR3 extends over 12 amino acids. CDR3 nucleotide sequence: TGCAGCGTTGAGGAGAGCACAGATACGCAGTATTTT. It specifies CSVEESTDTQYF.

This chain uses TRBV10-3 with TRBJ1-2, with D maybe TRBD1 (5 bases). V was cut by 7 bases and J by 8 bases, with 8 bases left in between. Germline V gives CDR1 ENHRY, CDR2 SYGVKD. The CDR3 covers 10 residues. The CDR3 region has the DNA TGTGCCATCAAACAGGAAGGCTACACCTTC. Translated: CAIKQEGYTF.

V is TRBV6-1 and J is TRBJ2-7, with 8 bases identical to TRBD1. CDR3 length: 15 amino acids. V dropped 3 bases and J dropped 0; count of bases not matched to a gene: 4. The germline V gene encodes CDR1 MNHNS and CDR2 SASEGT. The CDR3 here is CASSEGQASSYEQYV. The CDR3 nucleotides read TGTGCCAGCAGTGAGGGACAGGCAAGCTCCTACGAGCAGTACGTC.

This chain joins TRBV9 and TRBJ2-3, with 8 bases fitting TRBD1. Germline V gene lookup returns CDR1 SGDLS and CDR2 YYNGEE. CDR3 length: 15 amino acids. V shed 4 bases and J 8 bases; nucleotides not matched to a gene: 12. The CDR3, as DNA: TGTGCCAGCAGCCCGAGCCAGGGGGCAGGGGGTACGCAGTATTTT. Its translation is CASSPSQGAGGTQYF.

The rearrangement joins TRBV7-7 to TRBJ2-5; D possibly matches TRBD1 or TRBD2 (5 bases each). Germline-derived CDR1 and CDR2 are SSHAT and FNYEAQ (reference sequence). CDR3 length: 16 amino acids. V lost 4 bases and J 4 bases, leaving 19 bases between the germline ends. This CDR3 reads CASSSGAAGKGETQYF. The DNA for the CDR3 is TGTGCCAGCAGCTCCGGGGCGGCGGGCAAAGGAGAGACCCAGTACTTC. Looking up the rest from reference TRBV7-7 and TRBJ2-5 gives the full variable domain: GAGVSQSPRYKVTKRGQDVTLRCDPISSHATLYWYQQALGQGPEFLTYFNYEAQPDKSGLPSDRFSAERPEGSISTLTIQRTEQRDSAMYRCASSSGAAGKGETQYFGPGTRLLVL.